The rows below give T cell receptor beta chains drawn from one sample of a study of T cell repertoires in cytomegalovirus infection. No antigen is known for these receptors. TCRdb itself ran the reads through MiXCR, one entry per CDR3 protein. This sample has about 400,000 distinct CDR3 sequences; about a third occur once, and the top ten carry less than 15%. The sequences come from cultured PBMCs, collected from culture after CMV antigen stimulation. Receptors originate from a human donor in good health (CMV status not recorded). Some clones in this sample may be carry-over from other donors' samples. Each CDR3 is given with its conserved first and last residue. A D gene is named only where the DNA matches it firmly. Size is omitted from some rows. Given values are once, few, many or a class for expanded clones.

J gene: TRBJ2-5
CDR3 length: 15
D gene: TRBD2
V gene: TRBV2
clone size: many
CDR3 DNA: TGTGCCAGCAGTGTAGCGGGAGGGCCGTCGGAGACCCAGTACTTC
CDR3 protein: CASSVAGGPSETQYF

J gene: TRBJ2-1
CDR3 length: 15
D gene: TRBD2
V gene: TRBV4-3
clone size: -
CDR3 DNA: TGCGCCAGCAGCCAATGGACTAGCGGGTTCAATGAGCAGTTCTTC
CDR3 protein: CASSQWTSGFNEQFF

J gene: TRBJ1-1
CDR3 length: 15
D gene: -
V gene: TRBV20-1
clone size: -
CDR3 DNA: TGCAGTGCTAGCCCCCCGCCAGGGATGAACACTGAAGCTTTCTTT
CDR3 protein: CSASPPPGMNTEAFF

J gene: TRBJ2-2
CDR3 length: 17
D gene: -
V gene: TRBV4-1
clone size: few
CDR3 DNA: TGCGCCAGCAGCCAAGAGCGTACCAAACCGGGCACCGGGGAGCTGTTTTTT
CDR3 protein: CASSQERTKPGTGELFF

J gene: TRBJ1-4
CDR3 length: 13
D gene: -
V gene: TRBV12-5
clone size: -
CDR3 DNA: TGTGCTAGTGGAGAGAAGGTTAATGAAAAACTGTTTTTT
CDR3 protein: CASGEKVNEKLFF

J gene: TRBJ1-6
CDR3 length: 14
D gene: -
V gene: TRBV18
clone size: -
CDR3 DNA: TGTGCCAGCTCACCACCGGGGAGTAATTCACCCCTCCACTTT
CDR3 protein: CASSPPGSNSPLHF

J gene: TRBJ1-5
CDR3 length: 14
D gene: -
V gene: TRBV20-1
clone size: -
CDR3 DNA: TGCAGTGCTCCGGTTAGGCAGTCCGATCAGCCCCAGCATTTT
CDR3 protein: CSAPVRQSDQPQHF

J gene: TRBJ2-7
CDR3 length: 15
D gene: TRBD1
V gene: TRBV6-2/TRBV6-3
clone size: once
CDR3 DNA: TGTGCCAGCAGTGACACCCCGGGACAGGTCCACGAGCAGTACTTC
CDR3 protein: CASSDTPGQVHEQYF

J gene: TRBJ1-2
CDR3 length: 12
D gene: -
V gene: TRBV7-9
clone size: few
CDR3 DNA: TGTGCCAGCAGCTTTTCCGACTATGGCTACACCTTC
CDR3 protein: CASSFSDYGYTF

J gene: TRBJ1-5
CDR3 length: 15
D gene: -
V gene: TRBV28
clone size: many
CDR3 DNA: TGTGCCAGCGCCCAGGGGTGGAGTAGCAATCAGCCCCAGCATTTT
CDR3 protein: CASAQGWSSNQPQHF

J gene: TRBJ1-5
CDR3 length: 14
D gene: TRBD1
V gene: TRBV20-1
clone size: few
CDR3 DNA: TGCAGTGCTAGAGAGACAGGGGGCAATCAGCCCCAGCATTTT
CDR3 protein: CSARETGGNQPQHF

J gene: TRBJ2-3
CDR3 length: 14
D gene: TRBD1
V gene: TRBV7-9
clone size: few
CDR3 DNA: TGTGCCAGCAGCTCCATGACAGGGGGAGATACGCAGTATTTT
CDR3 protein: CASSSMTGGDTQYF

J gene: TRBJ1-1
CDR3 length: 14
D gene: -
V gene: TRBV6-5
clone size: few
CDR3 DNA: TGTGCCAGCAGACCGTCACGGGAGAACACTGAAGCTTTCTTT
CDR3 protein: CASRPSRENTEAFF

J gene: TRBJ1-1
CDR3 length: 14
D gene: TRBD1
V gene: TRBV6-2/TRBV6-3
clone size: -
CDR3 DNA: TGTGCCAGCAACCCAGGACAGGGCCTCACTGAAGCTTTCTTT
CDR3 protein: CASNPGQGLTEAFF

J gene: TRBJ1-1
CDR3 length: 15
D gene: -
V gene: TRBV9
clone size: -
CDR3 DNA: TGTGCCAGCAGCCCCCAGGTAGCATTGAACACTGAAGCTTTCTTT
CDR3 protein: CASSPQVALNTEAFF

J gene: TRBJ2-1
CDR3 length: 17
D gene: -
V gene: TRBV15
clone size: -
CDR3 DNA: TGTGCCACCAGCAGATCCCGAAGGGCCAGGTGGGGAGATGAGCAGTTCTTC
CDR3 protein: CATSRSRRARWGDEQFF

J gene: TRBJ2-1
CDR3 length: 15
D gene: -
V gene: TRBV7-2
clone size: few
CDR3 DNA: TGTGCCAGCAGCTTAAATGAAGGGGACTACAATGAGCAGTTCTTC
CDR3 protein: CASSLNEGDYNEQFF

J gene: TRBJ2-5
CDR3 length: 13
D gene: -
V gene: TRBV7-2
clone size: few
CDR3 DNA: TGTGCCAGCAGCACGTCGACCAAAGAGACCCAGTACTTC
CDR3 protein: CASSTSTKETQYF

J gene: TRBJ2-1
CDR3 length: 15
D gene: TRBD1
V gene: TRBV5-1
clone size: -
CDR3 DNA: TGCGCCAGCAGCCCCCAAGGACAGGGGTATGATGAGCAGTTCTTC
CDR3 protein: CASSPQGQGYDEQFF

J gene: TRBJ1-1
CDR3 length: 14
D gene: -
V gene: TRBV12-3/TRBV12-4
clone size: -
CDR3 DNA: TGTGCCAGCACCGCGGGTAATAGAGACACTGAAGCTTTCTTT
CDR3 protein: CASTAGNRDTEAFF

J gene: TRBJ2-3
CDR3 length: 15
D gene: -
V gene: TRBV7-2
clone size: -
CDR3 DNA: TGTGCCAGCAGTAACCTTCTAGATTACACAGATACGCAGTATTTT
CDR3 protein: CASSNLLDYTDTQYF

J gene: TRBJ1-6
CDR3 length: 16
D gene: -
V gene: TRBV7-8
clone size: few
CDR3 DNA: TGTGCCAGCACCCTGAGGGCAGGGAAGAGTAATTCACCCCTCCACTTT
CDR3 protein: CASTLRAGKSNSPLHF

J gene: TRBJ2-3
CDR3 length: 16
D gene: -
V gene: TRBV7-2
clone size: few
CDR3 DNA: TGTGCCAGCAGCTTAGGATTCGATGGGGGCCCAGATACGCAGTATTTT
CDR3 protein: CASSLGFDGGPDTQYF

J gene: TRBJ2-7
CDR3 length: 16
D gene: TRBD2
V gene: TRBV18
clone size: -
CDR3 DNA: TGTGCCAGCTCTCCCAATAGCGGGATCCTTCATGGCGAGCAGTACTTC
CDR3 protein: CASSPNSGILHGEQYF

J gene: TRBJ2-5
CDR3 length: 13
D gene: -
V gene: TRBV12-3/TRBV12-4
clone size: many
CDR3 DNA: TGTGCCAGCAGCCGGGGACACCAAGAGACCCAGTACTTC
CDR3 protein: CASSRGHQETQYF

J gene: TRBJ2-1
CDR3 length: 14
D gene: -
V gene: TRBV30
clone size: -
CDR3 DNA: TGTGCCTGGAGTGTACGTACAGCCTACAATGAGCAGTTCTTC
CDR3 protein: CAWSVRTAYNEQFF

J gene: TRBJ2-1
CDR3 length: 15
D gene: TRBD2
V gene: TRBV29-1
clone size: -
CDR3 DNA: TGCAGCGTAGATATTAGCGGGAGGGTTTACAATGAGCAGTTCTTC
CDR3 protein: CSVDISGRVYNEQFF

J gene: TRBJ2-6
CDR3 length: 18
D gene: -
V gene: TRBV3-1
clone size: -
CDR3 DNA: TGTGCCAGCAGCCAAAGGGTTCCCCCGGTAGGTGGGGCCAACGTCCTGACTTTC
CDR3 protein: CASSQRVPPVGGANVLTF

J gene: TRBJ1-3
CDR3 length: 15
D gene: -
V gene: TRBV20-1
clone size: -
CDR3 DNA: TGCAGTGCCGAGGGGGACTGGAGCTCTGGAAACACCATATATTTT
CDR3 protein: CSAEGDWSSGNTIYF

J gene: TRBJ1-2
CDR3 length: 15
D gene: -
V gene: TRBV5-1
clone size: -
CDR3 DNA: TGCGCCAGCAGCTTGGATGTGGCGGAGTCTGGTGGCTACACCTTC
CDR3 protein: CASSLDVAESGGYTF

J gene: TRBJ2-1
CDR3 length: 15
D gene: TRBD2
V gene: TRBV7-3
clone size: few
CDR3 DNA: TGTGCCAGCAGCTCAGGACTAGCGGGAGGGTATGAGCAGTTCTTC
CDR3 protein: CASSSGLAGGYEQFF

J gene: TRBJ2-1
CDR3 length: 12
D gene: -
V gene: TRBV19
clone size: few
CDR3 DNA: TGTGCCAGTAGTACCAACCACCATGAGCAGTTCTTC
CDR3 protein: CASSTNHHEQFF

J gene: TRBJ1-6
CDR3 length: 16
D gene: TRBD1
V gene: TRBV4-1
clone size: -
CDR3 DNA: TGCGCCAGCAGCCAAGTAATCAGGACAGGAGGATCACCCCTCCACTTT
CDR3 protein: CASSQVIRTGGSPLHF

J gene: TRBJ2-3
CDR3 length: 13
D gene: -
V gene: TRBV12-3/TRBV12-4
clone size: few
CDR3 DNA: TGTGCCAGCAGTTTTTGGGGAGCAGATACGCAGTATTTT
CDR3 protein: CASSFWGADTQYF

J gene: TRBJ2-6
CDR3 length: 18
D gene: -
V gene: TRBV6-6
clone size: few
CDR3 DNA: TGTGCCAGCAGGGAGGAGACCAGACCCTATTCTGGGGCCAACGTCCTGACTTTC
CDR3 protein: CASREETRPYSGANVLTF

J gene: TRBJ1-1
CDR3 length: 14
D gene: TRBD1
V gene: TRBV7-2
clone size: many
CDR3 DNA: TGTGCCAGCAGCCCGTATAGGACAGGCGCTGAAGCTTTCTTT
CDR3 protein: CASSPYRTGAEAFF

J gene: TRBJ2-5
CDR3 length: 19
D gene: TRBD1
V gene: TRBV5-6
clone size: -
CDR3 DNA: TGTGCCAGCAGCTCCCTTCCGGGACAGGGGTCGTATCGTTCAGAGACCCAGTACTTC
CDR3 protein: CASSSLPGQGSYRSETQYF

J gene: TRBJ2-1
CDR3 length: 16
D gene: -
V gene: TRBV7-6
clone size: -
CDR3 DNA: TGTGCCAGCAGCTTAGCGGGTGGATTAGCATACAATGAGCAGTTCTTC
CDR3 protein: CASSLAGGLAYNEQFF

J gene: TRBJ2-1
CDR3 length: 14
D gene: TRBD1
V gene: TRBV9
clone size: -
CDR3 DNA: TGTGCCAGCAGCGTAGTGGGACAGTACAATGAGCAGTTCTTC
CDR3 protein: CASSVVGQYNEQFF

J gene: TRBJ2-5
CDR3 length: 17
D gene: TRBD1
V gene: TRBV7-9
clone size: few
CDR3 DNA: TGTGCCAGCACCCCCCTTCGCGGGACAGGGAGTTTAGAGACCCAGTACTTC
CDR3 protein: CASTPLRGTGSLETQYF

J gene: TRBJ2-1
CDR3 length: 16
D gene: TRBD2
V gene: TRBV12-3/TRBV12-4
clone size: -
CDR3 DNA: TGTGCCAGCAGTCTCCAAGCTGTCGGCGGGAGGGGTGAGCAGTTCTTC
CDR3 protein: CASSLQAVGGRGEQFF

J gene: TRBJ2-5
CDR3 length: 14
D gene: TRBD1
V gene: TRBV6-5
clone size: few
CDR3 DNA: TGTGCCAGCAGTGTGGGGGACAGCCAAGAGACCCAGTACTTC
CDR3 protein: CASSVGDSQETQYF

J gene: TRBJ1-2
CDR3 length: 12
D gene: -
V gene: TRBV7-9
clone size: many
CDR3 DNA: TGTGCCAGCAGCTCCGACAACTATGGCTACACCTTC
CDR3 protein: CASSSDNYGYTF

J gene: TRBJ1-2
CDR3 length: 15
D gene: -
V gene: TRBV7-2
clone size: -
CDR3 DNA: TGTGCCAGCAGCCTGGAGGCAGATCTCCTGTATGGCTACACCTTC
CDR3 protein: CASSLEADLLYGYTF

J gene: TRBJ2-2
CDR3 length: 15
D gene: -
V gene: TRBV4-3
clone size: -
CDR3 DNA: TGCGCCAGCAGCCAAGGCCTTGGTGGCACCGGGGAGCTGTTTTTT
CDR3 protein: CASSQGLGGTGELFF

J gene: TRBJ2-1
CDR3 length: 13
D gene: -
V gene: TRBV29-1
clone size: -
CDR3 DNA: TGCAGCGTTGAATCGGTGAACTACAATGAGCAGTTCTTC
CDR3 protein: CSVESVNYNEQFF

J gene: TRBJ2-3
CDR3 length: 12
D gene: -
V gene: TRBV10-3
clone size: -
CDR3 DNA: TGTGCCATCAACGGGATACAAGATACGCAGTATTTT
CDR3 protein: CAINGIQDTQYF

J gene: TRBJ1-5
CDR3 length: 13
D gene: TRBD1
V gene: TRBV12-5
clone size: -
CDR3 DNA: TGTGCTAGTGGGGATGACAGGGAACAGCCCCAGCATTTT
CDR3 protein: CASGDDREQPQHF

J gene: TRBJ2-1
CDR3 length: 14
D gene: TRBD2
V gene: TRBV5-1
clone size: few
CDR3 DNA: TGCGCCAGCAAGTTAAGCGGGAGGAACGATGAGCAGTTCTTC
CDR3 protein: CASKLSGRNDEQFF

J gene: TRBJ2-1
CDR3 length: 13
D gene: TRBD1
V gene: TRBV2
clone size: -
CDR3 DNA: TGTGCCAGCAGGACAGGGTGGAACAATGAGCAGTTCTTC
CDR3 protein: CASRTGWNNEQFF

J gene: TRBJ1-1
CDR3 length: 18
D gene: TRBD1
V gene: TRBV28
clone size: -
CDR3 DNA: TGTGCCAGCAGTTTACGATTAAACAGGGGGAGAAGGGACACTGAAGCTTTCTTT
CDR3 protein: CASSLRLNRGRRDTEAFF

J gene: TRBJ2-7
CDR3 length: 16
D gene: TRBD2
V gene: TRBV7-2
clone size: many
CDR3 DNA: TGTGCCAGCAGCTTAGCTCGCCGGGACTACGGAGGCGAGCAGTACTTC
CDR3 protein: CASSLARRDYGGEQYF

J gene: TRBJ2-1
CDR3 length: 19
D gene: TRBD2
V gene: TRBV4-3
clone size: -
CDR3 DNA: TGCGCCAGCAGCCAAGATTGGGCAGGGGGGACTAGCGGGACTAATGAGCAGTTCTTC
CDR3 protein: CASSQDWAGGTSGTNEQFF